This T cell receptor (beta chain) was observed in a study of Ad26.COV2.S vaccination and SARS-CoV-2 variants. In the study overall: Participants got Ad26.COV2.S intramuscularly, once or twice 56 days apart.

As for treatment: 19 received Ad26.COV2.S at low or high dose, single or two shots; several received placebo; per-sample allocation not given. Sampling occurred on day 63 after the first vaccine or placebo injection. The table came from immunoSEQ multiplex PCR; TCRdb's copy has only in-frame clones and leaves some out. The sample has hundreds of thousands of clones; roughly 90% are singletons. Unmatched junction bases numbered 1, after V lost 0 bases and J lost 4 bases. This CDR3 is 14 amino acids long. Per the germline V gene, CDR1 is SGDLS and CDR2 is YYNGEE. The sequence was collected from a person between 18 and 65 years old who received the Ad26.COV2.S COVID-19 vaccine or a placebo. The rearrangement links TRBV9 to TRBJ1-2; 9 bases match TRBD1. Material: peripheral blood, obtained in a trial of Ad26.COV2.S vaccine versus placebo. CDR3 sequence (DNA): TGTGCCAGCAGCGTAGTGGACAGGGGCTATGGCTACACCTTC. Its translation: CASSVVDRGYGYTF.